This is a list of T cell receptor beta chains from one sample in a study of blood T cells in healthy people across ages. TCRdb re-analysed the 5' RACE reads in MiXCR, keeping a single row per CDR3 protein. The top ten clones hold around 22% of a sample with some 730,000 distinct CDR3 sequences, about 20% of them seen once. The sequenced sample was blood. Source of these receptors: an older man in good health. CDR3s include the opening cysteine and the closing phenylalanine or tryptophan. Fields, in order: D gene, clone size, J gene, V gene, CDR3 protein, CDR3 DNA. D genes are given only for firm matches. Expanded clones are given a class, and other clones once, few, many or no size at all.

D: TRBD1
size: few
J: TRBJ1-4
V: TRBV28
CDR3: CASRPSGTGGFGLFF
DNA: TGTGCCAGCAGACCGTCCGGGACAGGGGGCTTCGGACTGTTTTTT

D: TRBD2
size: .
J: TRBJ2-1
V: TRBV12-3/TRBV12-4
CDR3: CASSFRGGVLYNEQFF
DNA: TGTGCCAGCAGTTTTCGCGGGGGGGTACTTTACAATGAGCAGTTCTTC

D: TRBD1
size: few
J: TRBJ1-5
V: TRBV9
CDR3: CASGYLHRTGIDGNQPQHF
DNA: TGTGCCAGCGGCTACCTCCACAGGACAGGGATTGATGGCAATCAGCCCCAGCATTTT

D: TRBD1
size: .
J: TRBJ2-1
V: TRBV4-3
CDR3: CASSQTGDGYNEQFF
DNA: TGCGCCAGCAGCCAGACAGGGGACGGCTACAATGAGCAGTTCTTC

D: .
size: few
J: TRBJ1-4
V: TRBV12-3/TRBV12-4
CDR3: CASSRGGVGSEKLFF
DNA: TGTGCCAGCAGCCGCGGGGGGGTGGGTAGTGAAAAACTGTTTTTT

D: TRBD2
size: .
J: TRBJ2-3
V: TRBV7-3
CDR3: CASSFREGDTQYF
DNA: TGTGCCAGCAGCTTCCGGGAGGGAGATACGCAGTATTTT

D: TRBD2
size: .
J: TRBJ2-7
V: TRBV7-2
CDR3: CASSLLGLAREQYF
DNA: TGTGCCAGCAGCTTACTGGGACTAGCTCGCGAGCAGTACTTC

D: .
size: .
J: TRBJ2-3
V: TRBV9
CDR3: CASSPYGDTDTQYF
DNA: TGTGCCAGCAGCCCGTACGGGGACACAGATACGCAGTATTTT

D: .
size: .
J: TRBJ1-4
V: TRBV10-3
CDR3: CAISDAGGEEKLFF
DNA: TGTGCCATCAGTGACGCTGGGGGTGAAGAAAAACTGTTTTTT

D: .
size: .
J: TRBJ1-4
V: TRBV12-3/TRBV12-4
CDR3: CASSFYGQVNEKLFF
DNA: TGTGCCAGCAGTTTTTATGGCCAGGTTAATGAAAAACTGTTTTTT

D: .
size: few
J: TRBJ1-2
V: TRBV29-1
CDR3: CSVQVGRGYTF
DNA: TGCAGCGTCCAGGTCGGCAGAGGCTACACCTTC

D: .
size: few
J: TRBJ2-5
V: TRBV5-4
CDR3: CASSIASASDKFF
DNA: TGTGCCAGCAGCATAGCCTCGGCTTCAGACAAGTTCTTC

D: .
size: .
J: TRBJ2-5
V: TRBV7-9
CDR3: CASSFRQLTTQETQYF
DNA: TGTGCCAGCAGCTTTAGGCAGCTAACTACCCAAGAGACCCAGTACTTC

D: .
size: few
J: TRBJ2-1
V: TRBV20-1
CDR3: CSARDQLVGEQFF
DNA: TGCAGTGCTAGAGACCAACTAGTGGGTGAGCAGTTCTTC

D: TRBD1
size: .
J: TRBJ1-5
V: TRBV12-3/TRBV12-4
CDR3: CASRPGTGHQPQHF
DNA: TGTGCCAGCAGACCTGGGACAGGGCATCAGCCCCAGCATTTT

D: .
size: few
J: TRBJ1-2
V: TRBV9
CDR3: CASSVGGSNYGYTF
DNA: TGTGCCAGCAGCGTAGGAGGGTCGAACTATGGCTACACCTTC

D: TRBD1
size: .
J: TRBJ2-7
V: TRBV28
CDR3: CASKGARWYEQYF
DNA: TGTGCCAGCAAGGGGGCACGGTGGTACGAGCAGTACTTC

D: TRBD1
size: few
J: TRBJ2-7
V: TRBV3-1
CDR3: CASSPRTGPYEQYF
DNA: TGTGCCAGCAGCCCTCGGACAGGGCCCTACGAGCAGTACTTC

D: .
size: .
J: TRBJ1-2
V: TRBV6-1
CDR3: CASREREVPYGYTF
DNA: TGTGCCAGCAGGGAGAGGGAGGTCCCTTATGGCTACACCTTC

D: TRBD2
size: .
J: TRBJ2-1
V: TRBV4-3
CDR3: CASSQGRLAGAYNEQFF
DNA: TGCGCCAGCAGCCAGGGAAGACTAGCGGGAGCCTACAATGAGCAGTTCTTC

D: .
size: .
J: TRBJ2-1
V: TRBV12-3/TRBV12-4
CDR3: CASREDSSYNEQFF
DNA: TGTGCCAGCAGAGAAGATAGCTCCTACAATGAGCAGTTCTTC

D: .
size: .
J: TRBJ2-5
V: TRBV5-6
CDR3: CASSSLGQTEEETQYF
DNA: TGTGCCAGCAGCTCGTTAGGACAAACTGAGGAAGAGACCCAGTACTTC